This T cell receptor (beta chain) was found in a study of shared clonotypes between healthy human individuals. The study, taken as a whole, reports: Naive subsets, compared against memory subsets, generally had larger estimated richness values. A reduction in generation probabilities was seen for non-shared clonotypes relative to those shared by all four donors.

Sequenced by immunoSEQ multiplex PCR; TCRdb stores in-frame clones only, minus some. The sample contains 950,000 to 1,100,000 clones, approximately 80% of which appear only once. Trimming removed 3 bases at V and 9 bases at J, with 9 bases between. The CDR3 consists of 12 residues. Germline loops: CDR1 WSHSY, CDR2 SAAADI. As for this clone: Its antigen is as yet unknown.

The sequenced material came from memory CD4+ T cells from PBMCs. Noted subset: CD45RA-negative fraction. The V gene is TRBV10-2, the J gene TRBJ1-3; D is unclear. The receptor was derived from a man between 18 and 35 years old in good health. Some clones in this sample may be carry-over from other donors' samples. The CDR3 bases are TGCGCCAGCAGTGACGAGCCGCCCACCATATATTTT. This gives the protein CASSDEPPTIYF.